This T cell receptor (beta chain) is drawn from a study of blood T cell repertoires in COVID-19. CDR1 is MGHDK, CDR2 SYGVNS, per germline. The CDR3 runs 13 residues. V lost 4 bases, J lost 8 bases, and 14 bases lay in between. Sequencing was performed with immunoSEQ multiplex PCR; in TCRdb, only in-frame clones are kept and a portion is missing. The data show under 250,000 clones, more than 70% seen once. Sequencing input: PBMCs or T cells enriched from blood (not recorded which). The V gene is TRBV25-1, the J gene TRBJ1-2; tentative D call: TRBD1 (6 bases). The receptor comes from a man aged 25-40 years with acute COVID-19. The CDR3 reads CASSGTRGDGYTF. The CDR3, as DNA: TGTGCCAGCAGTGGGACCAGGGGTGACGGCTACACCTTC.